Below are 8 T cell receptor beta chains sequenced from a single sample in a study of T cells in Graves' hyperthyroidism and ophthalmopathy. It was RNA transcripts that yielded the amplified TCR beta CDR3 regions. When the TCR CDR3 underwent first-round RT-PCR, the HTBI primer set was used. TCRdb re-analysed the multiplex PCR reads in MiXCR, keeping a single row per CDR3 protein. The table has just over 550,000 distinct CDR3 sequences, 46% seen once. Sequencing was carried out using peripheral blood or thyroid tissue (not recorded which). These receptors were obtained from a woman younger than 30 with Graves' hyperthyroidism.

The V call is TRBV7-9, the J call TRBJ2-7, with 7 bases fitting TRBD2. CDR1 is SEHNR and CDR2 is FQNEAQ in the germline V gene (reference sequence). The CDR3 sequence is 14 residues long. J was trimmed by 6 bases and V by 0 bases; bases with no gene match: 5. The CDR3 nucleotides read TGTGCCAGCAGCTTAGCGGGAGGGACCTGCGAGCAGTACTTC. This gives the protein CASSLAGGTCEQYF.

This clonotype was counted many times. The V call is TRBV25-1, the J call TRBJ1-4; no clear D gene. CDR3 length equals 15 residues. Germline values: CDR1 MGHDK, CDR2 SYGVNS. V gave up 2 bases and J gave up 6 bases, with 13 bases separating them. The CDR3 nucleotides read TGTGCCAGCAGTGAAGGTGAGGGAAGGCATGAAAAACTGTTTTTT. Translation gives CASSEGEGRHEKLFF.

This clonotype has ten or more counts. The chain joins TRBV7-6 to TRBJ1-6; unclear D gene. The CDR3 contains 16 residues. The V gene lost 3 bases and the J gene lost 7 bases, with 16 bases spanning the gap. Germline CDR1 reads SGHVS; CDR2 reads FNYEAQ. This CDR3 reads CASSLAPKYRNSPLHF. CDR3 bases: TGTGCCAGCAGCTTGGCCCCGAAGTATCGCAATTCACCCCTCCACTTT.

This chain joins TRBV2 and TRBJ2-7; the D gene could be TRBD1 or TRBD2 (5 bases each). Germline CDR1 SNHLY, CDR2 FYNNEI. V was trimmed by 5 bases and J by 0 bases, leaving 20 bases between them. The CDR3 spans 17 residues. CDR3 in amino acids: CASSYPTGTTSSYEQYF. The CDR3 DNA follows: TGTGCCAGCAGTTACCCAACCGGGACGACCAGCTCCTACGAGCAGTACTTC.

This chain connects TRBV29-1 to TRBJ2-7, with TRBD1 identical over 7 bases. Germline loops: CDR1 SQVTM, CDR2 ANQGSEA. V was pared by 6 bases and J by 2 bases, with 7 bases of the junction left unmatched. This CDR3 spans 13 amino acids. The CDR3 protein is CSVVTGTTYEQYF. Here the CDR3 DNA reads TGCAGCGTAGTGACAGGGACCACCTACGAGCAGTACTTC.

This clonotype has ten or more counts. The V and J genes are TRBV25-1 and TRBJ2-5; no clear D. Between the trimmed V and J ends, which lost 5 bases and 5 bases, there was a span of 6 bases. Germline V lookup: CDR1 MGHDK, CDR2 SYGVNS. This CDR3 has 11 residues. The CDR3 is CASSPLETQYF. The CDR3, as DNA: TGTGCCAGCAGTCCCTTGGAGACCCAGTACTTC.

This clonotype appeared many times. V gene TRBV10-3 combines with J gene TRBJ2-2; 9 bases agree with TRBD1. V lost 8 bases, J lost 6 bases, and 4 bases stayed unmatched. Looked up from germline, CDR1 is ENHRY and CDR2 is SYGVKD. This CDR3 is built from 13 residues. This CDR3 reads CAIGQGTAGELFF. The CDR3 DNA reads as TGTGCCATCGGACAGGGGACGGCCGGGGAGCTGTTTTTT.

The chain uses TRBV19 and TRBJ1-2; 7 bases map to TRBD1. Germline CDR1 and CDR2: LNHDA and SQIVND (reference sequence). V gave up 5 bases and J gave up 2 bases; unmatched junction bases: 8. The CDR3 has 15 residues. Written as DNA, the CDR3 is TGTGCCAGTAGTGGGACGGGACAGAAAAACTATGGCTACACCTTC. Protein: CASSGTGQKNYGYTF.